Listed below are T cell receptor beta chains from one sample, sequenced in a study of T cells in Graves' hyperthyroidism and ophthalmopathy. MiXCR, run by TCRdb on the multiplex PCR reads, gives a single entry per CDR3 protein. Here the sample spans 600,000 to 700,000 distinct CDR3 sequences, approximately 42% being singletons. Material: peripheral blood or thyroid tissue (not recorded which). These receptors all stem from an adult man with Graves' disease, either hyperthyroidism or ophthalmopathy (not recorded which). Both conserved end residues are part of each CDR3. A row's size may be missing; if present it is once, few, many or a size class.

v_call	clone_size	j_call	cdr3_aa
TRBV10-3	many	TRBJ2-7	CAISEGQAEYEQYF
TRBV6-1	-	TRBJ2-7	CASTPGTGFGEQYF
TRBV10-3	-	TRBJ2-5	CAISEPEGGKETQYF
TRBV7-9	many	TRBJ2-7	CASSLIGPLSYEQYF
TRBV14	many	TRBJ1-2	CASSQGQPLNYGYTF
TRBV20-1	-	TRBJ2-7	CSAAAPGGYEQYF
TRBV5-1	-	TRBJ2-7	CASSSGLAGRSEQYF
TRBV6-4	-	TRBJ2-7	CASSVDRGYEQYF
TRBV5-4	-	TRBJ1-2	CASSLYSGGYTF
TRBV20-1	-	TRBJ2-7	CSARGGTSRPYEQYF
TRBV10-3	-	TRBJ1-6	CAIRAMRDSGNSPLHF
TRBV7-2	-	TRBJ2-2	CASKGGGELFF
TRBV19	-	TRBJ1-2	CASSTNRGRDGYTF
TRBV29-1	-	TRBJ2-5	CSVDGAAGSTQYF
TRBV6-5	-	TRBJ2-2	CASSSTSRGYTGELFF
TRBV7-4	-	TRBJ1-2	CASSLAGQGDRGYTF
TRBV11-3	-	TRBJ1-6	CASSLEEGADNSPLHF
TRBV2	-	TRBJ2-3	CASNTGDTDTQYF
TRBV5-8	few	TRBJ1-2	CASSHGQVNYGYTF
TRBV20-1	few	TRBJ1-1	CSARGDPRNTEAFF
TRBV6-5	-	TRBJ1-1	CATGQGDTEAFF
TRBV7-9	-	TRBJ1-6	CASRVGDRVESPLHF
TRBV19	few	TRBJ1-3	CASSISVYSGNTIYF
TRBV7-9	many	TRBJ1-4	CASSPSQGNEKLFF
TRBV2	-	TRBJ2-5	CASSGGQTVFQETQYF
TRBV29-1	-	TRBJ1-2	CSSRDRDGYTF
TRBV20-1	many	TRBJ2-5	CSAGLWAVRGETQYF
TRBV7-9	few	TRBJ2-7	CASSSGQGRGVSYEQYF
TRBV7-6	-	TRBJ2-7	CASSLSTSSGSSYEQYF
TRBV10-3	many	TRBJ1-6	CAISEGDTPLHF
TRBV10-3	-	TRBJ2-3	CAMRREIVTDTQYF
TRBV10-2	-	TRBJ1-3	CATRDRGNTIYF
TRBV20-1	many	TRBJ1-1	CSARRLNTEAFF
TRBV19	-	TRBJ1-5	CAWSVGQFSNQPQHF
TRBV20-1	few	TRBJ1-6	CSAGDTGSPLHF
TRBV10-3	many	TRBJ1-1	CAISDSGGSHTEAFF
TRBV25-1	many	TRBJ1-1	CASSGKLNTEAFF
TRBV25-1	-	TRBJ1-2	CASRQSAYGYTF
TRBV7-9	-	TRBJ1-5	CASSSALGQGSPQHF
TRBV20-1	few	TRBJ2-7	CSARDPGSSTYEQYF